This T cell receptor (beta chain) comes out of a study of shared clonotypes between healthy human individuals. Trimming removed 4 bases at V and 6 bases at J, with 19 bases between. The CDR3 has 15 amino acids. Germline CDR1 and CDR2: SEHNR and FQNEAQ (reference sequence). With respect to this clone: Its antigen is still unknown.

Profiled with immunoSEQ multiplex PCR; TCRdb holds only in-frame clones, not every one. The table includes about 330,000 clones, around 72% detected once. Study results and caveats: Larger estimated richness was generally recorded for naive subsets relative to memory subsets. The study found lower generation probabilities in non-shared clonotypes than in those shared by all four donors.

This receptor was identified in a man aged 30 to 45 in good health. Sequencing was carried out using memory CD4+ T cells sorted from blood. As for subset: CD45RA-negative fraction. The V gene is TRBV7-9, the J gene TRBJ2-7; possible D gene TRBD1, 6 bases. CDR3 region: CASSSKSQGRGEQYF. CDR3 DNA sequence: TGTGCCAGCAGCTCGAAATCCCAGGGGCGAGGCGAGCAGTACTTC.